This TCR beta chain was identified in a study of blood T cell repertoires in COVID-19. Study context: Samples taken during acute and convalescent COVID-19 were collected in the United States, Italy and Spain. T cells, B-cell-depleted T cells, or PBMCs supplied cDNA or gDNA.

The CDR3 loop spans 12 amino acids. Trimming cost V 7 bases and J 4 bases, with 8 bases left between them. How the authors handled the data: Reference gene primer amplification gave nucleated cell count estimates. Produced via immunoSEQ multiplex PCR; TCRdb's table is partial and in-frame only. The V and J calls and the clone size are those of that table, but D and trimming were determined from the DNA. The sample contains around 380,000 clones, 81% of which appear only once. Material: peripheral blood. The chain combines TRBV12-3 or TRBV12-4 with TRBJ1-3, with D possibly being TRBD1 (5 bases). The TCR was taken from a human donor with acute or convalescent COVID-19. The donor label of this sample is uncertain. The CDR3 DNA reads TGTGCCAGCATCAACAGGGGAAACACCATATATTTT. Its translation is CASINRGNTIYF.